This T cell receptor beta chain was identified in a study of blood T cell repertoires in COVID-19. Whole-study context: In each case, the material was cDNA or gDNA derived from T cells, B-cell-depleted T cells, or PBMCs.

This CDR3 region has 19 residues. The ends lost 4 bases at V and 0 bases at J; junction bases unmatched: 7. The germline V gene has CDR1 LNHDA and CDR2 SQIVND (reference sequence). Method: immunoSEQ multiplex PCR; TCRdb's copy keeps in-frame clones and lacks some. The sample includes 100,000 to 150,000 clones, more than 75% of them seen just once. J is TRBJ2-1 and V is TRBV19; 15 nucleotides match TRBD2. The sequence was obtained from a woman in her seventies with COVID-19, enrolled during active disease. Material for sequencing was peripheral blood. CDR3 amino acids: CASSKGLAGGQSSYNEQFF. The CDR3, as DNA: TGTGCCAGTAGTAAGGGACTAGCGGGGGGTCAGAGCTCCTACAATGAGCAGTTCTTC.